This is a list of T cell receptor beta chains from one sample in a study of early T cells in non-severe SARS-CoV-2 infection. TCRdb used MiXCR to reprocess the 5' RACE reads, holding one entry per CDR3 protein. Of 80,000 to 95,000 distinct CDR3 sequences listed, about 12% are singletons. The sample taken for sequencing was whole blood. The receptors come from an adult who was a healthcare worker with PCR-confirmed SARS-CoV-2 infection or an uninfected control (not recorded which). The CDR3 runs from the conserved cysteine through the conserved F or W. Each record gives: J gene, V gene, D gene, CDR3 protein. A D gene is named only where the DNA matches it firmly.

TRBJ2-1 TRBV29-1 NA CSVVQGTEQFF
TRBJ2-3 TRBV11-2 NA CASSLEVESSTDTQYF
TRBJ2-7 TRBV5-4 NA CASSLVGYEQYF
TRBJ2-7 TRBV7-6 NA CASSLGAGADWEQYF
TRBJ1-1 TRBV3-1 NA CASSQALGSTEAFF
TRBJ1-1 TRBV7-9 NA CASSRSRETEAFF
TRBJ2-1 TRBV19 TRBD1 CASSIETGAYNEQFF
TRBJ2-1 TRBV5-4 TRBD1 CASSFYRGNEQFF
TRBJ2-2 TRBV6-2/TRBV6-3 NA CASSYSSAGELFF
TRBJ2-3 TRBV7-9 TRBD2 CASSSNLLAGGGTDTQYF
TRBJ1-5 TRBV3-1 TRBD1 CASSHGTGTLNQPQHF
TRBJ2-1 TRBV18 NA CASSAGQGGLGHNEQFF
TRBJ2-3 TRBV18 NA CASSSYSSVDTDTQYF
TRBJ1-6 TRBV3-1 NA CASSHPPGVGSPLHF
TRBJ2-7 TRBV7-6 NA CASSDRSGEQYF
TRBJ2-3 TRBV24-1 TRBD1 CATSDHRGSTDTQYF
TRBJ2-3 TRBV7-9 NA CASSLQGGTDTQYF
TRBJ1-5 TRBV4-2 NA CASSQLLGASNQPQHF
TRBJ2-3 TRBV5-1 TRBD1 CASSYGNAGTGSTDTQYF
TRBJ1-3 TRBV20-1 NA CSVKGGSYSGNTIYF
TRBJ2-3 TRBV7-9 TRBD2 CASSSSGRRITDTQYF
TRBJ2-1 TRBV4-1 TRBD1 CASSQPGQGSYNEQFF
TRBJ2-3 TRBV20-1 TRBD2 CSARDSRGGDTQYF
TRBJ1-2 TRBV7-8 NA CASSLVGRYYGYTF
TRBJ1-4 TRBV28 NA CASSLLAEEKLFF
TRBJ2-5 TRBV2 TRBD1 CASRRQGQETQYF
TRBJ2-7 TRBV9 TRBD2 CASSDRLAGAPYEQYF